The text below deals with one TCR beta chain. Within 2 weeks before study entry, exposed participants met a COVID-19 case. The sample is drawn from a study of blood T cell repertoires in COVID-19. Study at large: The United States, Italy and Spain provided the acute and convalescent COVID-19 samples.

In the original workflow: Amplifying reference gene primers gave estimates of nucleated cell counts. Sequencing used immunoSEQ multiplex PCR; TCRdb keeps in-frame clones, though not all of them. The V and J calls and clone size were taken over from that table, and D and trimming were inferred from the DNA. Of roughly 280,000 clones in the sample, around 90% were seen once. From germline, CDR1 is SGHAT and CDR2 FQDESV (reference sequence). The CDR3 runs to 12 residues. The V end was cut by 5 bases, the J end by 3 bases, with 7 bases between. The chain carries TRBV11-1 and TRBJ1-1; D call uncertain. The sequencing sample was made of PBMCs or T cells enriched from blood (not recorded which). The receptor was isolated from a man aged 35-49 years who had been exposed to COVID-19. The CDR3 DNA reads as TGTGCCAGCAGCCCTATTCACACTGAAGCTTTCTTT. Its translation is CASSPIHTEAFF.